The sample holds a few counts of the clone carrying this T cell receptor (beta chain). The target antigen is unknown. The data were obtained in a study of response to subunit inactivated influenza vaccine. Points from the study as a whole: Few new T cells, the authors suggested, are recruited by each seasonal influenza vaccination.

TCRdb reprocessed the RT-PCR reads via MiXCR and lists one record per CDR3 protein. The data show 300,000 to 350,000 distinct CDR3 sequences, approximately 23% seen once. V shed 2 bases and J 2 bases; nucleotides not matched to a gene: 8. The CDR3 consists of 17 residues. The germline CDR1 and CDR2 sequences are KGHSH and LQKENI. This sequence was found in a man aged 50 to 75 who received an inactivated influenza vaccine. V and J are TRBV18 and TRBJ2-3, with TRBD1 identical over 9 bases. The sequencing here drew on PBMCs from blood, taken 21 months after vaccination. The DNA for the CDR3 is TGTGCCAGCTCACCAGTTCCGGGACAGGGAGACACAGATACGCAGTATTTT. Translation gives CASSPVPGQGDTDTQYF.